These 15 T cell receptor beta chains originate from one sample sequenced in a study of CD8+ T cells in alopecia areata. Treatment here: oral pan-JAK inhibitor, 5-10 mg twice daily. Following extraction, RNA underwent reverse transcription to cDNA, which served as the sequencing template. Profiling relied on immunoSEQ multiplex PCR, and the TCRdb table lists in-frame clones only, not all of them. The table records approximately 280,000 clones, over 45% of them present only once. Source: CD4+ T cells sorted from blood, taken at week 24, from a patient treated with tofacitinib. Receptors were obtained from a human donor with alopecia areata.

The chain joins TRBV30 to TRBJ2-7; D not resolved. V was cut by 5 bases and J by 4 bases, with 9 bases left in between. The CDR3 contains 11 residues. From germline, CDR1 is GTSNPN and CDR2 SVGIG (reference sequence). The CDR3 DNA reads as TGTGCCTGGGCGTCCCAGTACGAGCAGTACTTC. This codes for CAWASQYEQYF.

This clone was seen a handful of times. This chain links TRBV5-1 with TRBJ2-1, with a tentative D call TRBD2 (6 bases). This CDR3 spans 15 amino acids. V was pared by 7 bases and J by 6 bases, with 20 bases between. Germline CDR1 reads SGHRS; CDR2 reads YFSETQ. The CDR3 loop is CASVPGTPSRNEQFF. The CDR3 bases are TGCGCCAGCGTCCCAGGGACTCCTAGTCGCAATGAGCAGTTCTTC.

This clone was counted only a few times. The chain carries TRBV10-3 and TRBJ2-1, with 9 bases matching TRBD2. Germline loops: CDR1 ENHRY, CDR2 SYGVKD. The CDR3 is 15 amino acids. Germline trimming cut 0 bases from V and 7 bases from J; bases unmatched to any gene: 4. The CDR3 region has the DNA TGTGCCATCAGTGAGTCTAGCGGGGGAATAAATGAGCAGTTCTTC. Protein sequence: CAISESSGGINEQFF.

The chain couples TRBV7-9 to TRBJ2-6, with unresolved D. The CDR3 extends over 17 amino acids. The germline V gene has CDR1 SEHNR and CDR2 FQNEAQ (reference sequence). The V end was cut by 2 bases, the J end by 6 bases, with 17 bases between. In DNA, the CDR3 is TGTGCCAGCAGCTTACGCCCTTCGGATCGCTTGGCCAACGTCCTGACTTTC. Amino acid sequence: CASSLRPSDRLANVLTF.

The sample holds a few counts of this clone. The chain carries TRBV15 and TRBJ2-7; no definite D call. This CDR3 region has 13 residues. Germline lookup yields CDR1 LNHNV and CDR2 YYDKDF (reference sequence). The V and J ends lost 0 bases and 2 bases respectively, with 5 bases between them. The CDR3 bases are TGTGCCACCAGCAGAGAGGGAACCTACGAGCAGTACTTC. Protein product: CATSREGTYEQYF.

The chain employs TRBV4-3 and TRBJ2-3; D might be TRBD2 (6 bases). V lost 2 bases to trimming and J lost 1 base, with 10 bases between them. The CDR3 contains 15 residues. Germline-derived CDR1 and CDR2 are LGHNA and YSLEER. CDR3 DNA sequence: TGCGCCAGCAGCCAATTTACGGGGGGCACAGATACGCAGTATTTT. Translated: CASSQFTGGTDTQYF.

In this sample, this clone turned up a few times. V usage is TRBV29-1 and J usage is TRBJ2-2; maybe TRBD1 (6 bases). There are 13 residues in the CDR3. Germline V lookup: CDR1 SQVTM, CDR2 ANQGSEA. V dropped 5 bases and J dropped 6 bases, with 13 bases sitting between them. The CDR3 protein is CSVLGARAGELFF. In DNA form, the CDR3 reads TGCAGCGTTCTGGGGGCTAGGGCCGGGGAGCTGTTTTTT.

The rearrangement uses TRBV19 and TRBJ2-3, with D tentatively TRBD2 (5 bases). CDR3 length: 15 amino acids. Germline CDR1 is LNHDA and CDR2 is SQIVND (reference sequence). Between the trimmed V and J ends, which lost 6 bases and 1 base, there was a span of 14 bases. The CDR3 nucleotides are TGTGCCAGTAGACCAAGTCCCGGGGGCACAGATACGCAGTATTTT. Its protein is CASRPSPGGTDTQYF.

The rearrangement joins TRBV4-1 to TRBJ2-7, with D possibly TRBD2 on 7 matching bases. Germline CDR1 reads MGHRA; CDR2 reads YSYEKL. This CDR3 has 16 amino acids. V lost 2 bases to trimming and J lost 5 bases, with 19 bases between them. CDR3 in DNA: TGCGCCAGCAGCCAACCCCTAAGGGGGGGGCCCCACGAGCAGTACTTC. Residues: CASSQPLRGGPHEQYF.

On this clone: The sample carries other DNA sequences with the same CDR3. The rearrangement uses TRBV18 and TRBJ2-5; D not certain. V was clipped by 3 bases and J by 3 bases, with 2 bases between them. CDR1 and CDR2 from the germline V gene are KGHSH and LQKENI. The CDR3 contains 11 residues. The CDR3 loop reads CASSPEETQYF. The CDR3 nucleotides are TGTGCCAGCTCACCGGAAGAGACCCAGTACTTC.

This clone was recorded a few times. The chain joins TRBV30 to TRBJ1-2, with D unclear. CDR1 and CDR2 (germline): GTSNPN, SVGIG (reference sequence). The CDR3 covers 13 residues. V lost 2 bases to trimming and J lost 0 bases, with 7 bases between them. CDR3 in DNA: TGTGCCTGGAGTCCCGCCTCTAACTATGGCTACACCTTC. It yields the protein CAWSPASNYGYTF.

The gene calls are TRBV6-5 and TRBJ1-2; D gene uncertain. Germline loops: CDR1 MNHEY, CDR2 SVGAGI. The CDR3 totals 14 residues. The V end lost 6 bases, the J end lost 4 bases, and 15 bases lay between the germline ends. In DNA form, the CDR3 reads TGTGCCAGCAGCTTAGTCGGGGATTTCTATGGCTACACCTTC. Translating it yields CASSLVGDFYGYTF.

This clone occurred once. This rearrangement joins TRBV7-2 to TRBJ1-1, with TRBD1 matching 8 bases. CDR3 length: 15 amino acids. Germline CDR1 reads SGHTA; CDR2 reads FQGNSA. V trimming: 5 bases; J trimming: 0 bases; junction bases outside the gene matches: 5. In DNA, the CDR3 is TGTGCCAGCAGCGCCCGACAGGGGATGAACACTGAAGCTTTCTTT. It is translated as CASSARQGMNTEAFF.

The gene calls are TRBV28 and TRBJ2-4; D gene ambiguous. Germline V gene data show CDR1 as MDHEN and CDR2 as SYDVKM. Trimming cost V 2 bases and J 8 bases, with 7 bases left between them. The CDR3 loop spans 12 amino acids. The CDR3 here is CASSLVLHIQYF. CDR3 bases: TGTGCCAGCAGTTTAGTTCTGCACATTCAGTACTTC.

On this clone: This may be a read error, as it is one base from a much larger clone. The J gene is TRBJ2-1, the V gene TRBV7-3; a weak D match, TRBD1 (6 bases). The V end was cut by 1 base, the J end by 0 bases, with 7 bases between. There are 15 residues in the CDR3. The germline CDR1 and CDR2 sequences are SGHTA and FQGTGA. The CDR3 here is CASSLKGGSYNEQFF. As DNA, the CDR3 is TGTGCCAGCAGCTTAAAAGGGGGCTCCTACAATGAGCAGTTCTTC.